The clone carrying this TCR beta chain was recorded many times. TCRdb reprocessed the 5' RACE reads with MiXCR, giving one entry per CDR3 protein. This sample has 60,000 to 70,000 distinct CDR3 sequences, with around 15% found just once. Trimming took 6 bases from V and 4 from J, leaving 7 bases between them. The CDR3 is 11 amino acids. CDR1 is SGDLS, CDR2 YYNGEE, per germline. The data stem from a study of T cells of healthy individuals. J is TRBJ1-2 and V is TRBV9; D unresolved. This receptor was taken from a human donor in good health. CDR3 DNA sequence: TGTGCCAGCACCGGGCCCTATGGCTACACCTTC. Protein: CASTGPYGYTF.